This T cell receptor beta chain was sequenced for a study of blood T cell repertoires in COVID-19 (TCRdb year 2020). Background for the entire study: Samples from collaborators originated in the United States, Italy and Spain and spanned both the acute and convalescent phases of COVID-19. Nearly every sample came with metadata listing a de-identified subject ID, COVID-19 status, age in years and sex. The prospective study material was composed of cDNA or gDNA derived from T cells, B-cell-depleted T cells, or PBMCs. The repertoires were released in a freely available public database intended as a resource for research on the immune response to SARS-CoV-2. The dataset comprised deeply sampled blood TCRbeta repertoires from subjects exposed to, actively infected with, or recovered from COVID-19. HLA class I and class II types, where available, came from metadata supplied by the sample provider rather than from assay-based typing. Samples came from the ongoing ImmuneRACE study (first 160 participants) plus 1,254 subjects from 6 global collaborators.

Whole blood was collected in K2EDTA tubes by collaborating institutions according to the institutions' own protocols. Collaborator samples were shipped for TCRbeta analysis as frozen whole blood, isolated PBMCs, or DNA extracted from either sample type. TCRbeta CDR3 regions were amplified from genomic DNA using the immunoSEQ Assay, a bias-controlled multiplex PCR. The original pipeline was this. Within the assay, amplification of reference gene primers was used to estimate how many nucleated cells each sample contained. Sequence reads were collapsed and filtered to measure the absolute abundance of every unique TCRbeta CDR3 rearrangement. For each sample, productive Simpson clonality was calculated by taking the square root of Simpson's diversity index across productive rearrangements. TCRdb took this table from immuneACCESS and kept in-frame rearrangements with V and J called. Such tables lack part of the clones; where checked against another copy, unresolved V genes explain under half of the gap, and the rest is unexplained. D and trimming were read from the DNA, whereas the V and J calls and clone size are those reported in that table. Across this sample there are about 150,000 clones, with around 91% seen only once. Of the sample, over 12% falls within the top ten clones.

Findings and caveats that apply to the study as a whole: The quantity of clinical and demographic metadata differed by source and by participant and was supplied without curation.

Turning to this clone: Its binding antigen is unknown. Qualities for individual bases were not recorded, and no much larger clone is one base off.

From the cysteine up to the phenylalanine, the CDR3 has a length of 12 residues. Of the read, only the CDR3 DNA is kept; its 36 bases are in frame from base 1. CDR1 and CDR2 are read off the germline V gene (reference sequence) as LNHDA and SQIVND. At the junction V is shortened by 8 bases and J by 2 bases, with 9 bases in between. The sequenced sample was peripheral blood. The chain employs TRBV19 and TRBJ1-2, and the D gene may be TRBD1, 5 bases matching. The sequence came from a middle-aged woman with acute or convalescent COVID-19. The bases are TGTGCCAGTTTGGACACAAACTATGGCTACACCTTC. This yields the protein CASLDTNYGYTF.